This T cell receptor (beta chain) was profiled in a study of T cell responses to AZD1222 COVID-19 vaccine (dated by TCRdb to the early 2020s). Background on the whole study: A total of around 240 trial participants underwent TCR sequencing, of whom some 210 received two doses of AZD1222 and some 26 received two doses of the MenACWY control vaccine. Trial participants were enrolled into age subgroups of 18-55, 56-69 and 70-plus years, which contained around 150, 29 and 61 TCR-sequenced participants, respectively.

The CDR3 regions of human TCRbeta chains were analyzed by immunosequencing. In the paper's pipeline: Repertoire TCRs were matched against a reference library of SARS-CoV-2-specific TCRs generated with the MIRA antigen-specificity platform. Breadth was defined as the fraction of unique TCRs that were SARS-CoV-2-associated. Depth was defined as the fraction of total T cells that were SARS-CoV-2-associated. Using the MIRA data, each spike-specific TCR was mapped to the spike region that the TCR reacts to and placed in a CD4 or CD8 class. Log10-transformed breadth and depth values were compared by one-way ANOVA with Sidak's multiple comparisons tests. The table was pulled from immuneACCESS by TCRdb, which kept in-frame rearrangements only. Such tables lose some clones; where checked, under half of the loss comes from unresolved V genes, and the rest has no known cause. V and J calls and clone size are those listed in that table; D and trimming were worked out from the DNA. The sample profile shows about 120,000 clones; 85% to 90% of them were found once. The leading ten clones occupy over 8.5% of the sample.

This specimen's time point label, interpreted: baseline before first vaccination. The treatment or condition label corresponds to: meningococcal conjugate vaccine given as trial control. The vaccinee samples were drawn from two UK trials, COV001 and COV002, one of which was a single-blind randomized controlled phase 2/3 trial testing AZD1222 (ChAdOx1 nCoV-19) in healthy adults. For TCRbeta chain sequencing, PBMC samples were collected from trial participants at day 0 and at day 28 after the second dose. The junction carries 8 bases between V and J, which are trimmed by 4 bases and 7 bases respectively. The CDR3 spans 12 residues, from the cysteine through the phenylalanine. Left in the record is the CDR3 DNA by itself, 36 bases read in frame from the first base. Paper-wide results and their limitations: After two AZD1222 doses, both the breadth and the depth of spike-specific TCRs were significantly higher than at day 0 and than in MenACWY recipients. Most participants were white British and females outnumbered males, and the authors suggested that clonal diversity may have been underestimated. Conclusions about previously exposed vaccinees are limited because only six or seven AZD1222 recipients were SARS-CoV-2 seropositive at baseline. Reportedly, almost half of the unique spike-specific TCRs recognized epitopes lying outside the regions that are mutated in the B.1.351 and B.1.1.7 variants. Because no samples from the day 14 peak response were available, repertoires could be characterized only after the peak T cell response. The whole spike protein was spanned by vaccine-associated CD4 TCRs, and dominant responses were seen in regions 160-218 and 743-854. In the small 56-69-year group, the increase in depth fell short of significance, most likely because of low power.

A word on this clone: Its antigen remains undetermined. Base qualities are not at hand, and no much larger clone is one base apart.

This TCR derives from an adult in good health. The chain is encoded by TRBV12-3 or TRBV12-4 joined to TRBJ1-5; no D gene can be assigned with confidence. This specimen consisted of peripheral blood, obtained on day 0 of MenACWY control vaccination. The nucleotide sequence reads as follows: TGTGCCAGCAGTTCTCCACCGCAGCCCCAGCATTTT. It specifies CASSSPPQPQHF.